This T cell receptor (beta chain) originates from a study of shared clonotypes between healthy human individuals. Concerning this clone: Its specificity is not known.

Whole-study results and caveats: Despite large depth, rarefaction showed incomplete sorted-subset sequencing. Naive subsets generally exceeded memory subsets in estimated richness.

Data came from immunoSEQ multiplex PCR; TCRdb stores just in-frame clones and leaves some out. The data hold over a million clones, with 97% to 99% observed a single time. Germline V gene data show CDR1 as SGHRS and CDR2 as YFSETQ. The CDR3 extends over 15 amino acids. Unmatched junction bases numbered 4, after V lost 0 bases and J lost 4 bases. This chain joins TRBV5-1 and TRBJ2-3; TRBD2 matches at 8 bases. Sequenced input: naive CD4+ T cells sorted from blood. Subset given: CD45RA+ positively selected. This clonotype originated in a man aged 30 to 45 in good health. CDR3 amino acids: CASSLAGGPSDTQYF. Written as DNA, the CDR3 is TGCGCCAGCAGCTTGGCGGGAGGGCCTTCAGATACGCAGTATTTT. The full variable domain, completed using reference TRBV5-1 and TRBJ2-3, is KAGVTQTPRYLIKTRGQQVTLSCSPISGHRSVSWYQQTPGQGLQFLFEYFSETQRNKGNFPGRFSGRQFSNSRSEMNVSTLELGDSALYLCASSLAGGPSDTQYFGPGTRLTVL.